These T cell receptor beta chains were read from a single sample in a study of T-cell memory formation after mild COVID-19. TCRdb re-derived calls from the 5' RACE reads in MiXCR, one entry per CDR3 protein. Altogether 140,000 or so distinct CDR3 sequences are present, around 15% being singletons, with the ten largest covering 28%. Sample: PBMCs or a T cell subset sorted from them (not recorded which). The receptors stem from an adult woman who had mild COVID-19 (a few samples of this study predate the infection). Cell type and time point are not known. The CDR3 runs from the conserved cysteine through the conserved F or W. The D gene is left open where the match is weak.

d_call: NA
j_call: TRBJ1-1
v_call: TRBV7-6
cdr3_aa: CASSLNEGVANTEAFF

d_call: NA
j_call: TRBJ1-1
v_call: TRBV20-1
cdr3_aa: CSGGPFETFF

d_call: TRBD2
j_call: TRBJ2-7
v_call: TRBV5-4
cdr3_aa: CASSFSGGYEQYF

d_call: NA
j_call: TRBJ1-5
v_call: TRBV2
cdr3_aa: CASSTGPNQPQHF

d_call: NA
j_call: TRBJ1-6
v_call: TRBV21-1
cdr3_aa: CASSPRGGRNSPLHF

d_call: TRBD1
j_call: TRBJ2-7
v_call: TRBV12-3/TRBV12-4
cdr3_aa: CASSSTGYYEQYF

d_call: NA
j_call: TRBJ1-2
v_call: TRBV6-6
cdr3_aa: CASSYSARPDRDAYGYTF

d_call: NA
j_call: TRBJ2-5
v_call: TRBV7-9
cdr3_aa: CASSSEGPETQYF

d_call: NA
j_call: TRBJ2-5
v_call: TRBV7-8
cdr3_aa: CASSLSTAGRETQYF

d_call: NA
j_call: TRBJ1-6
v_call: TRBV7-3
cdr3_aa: CASSLGHYNSPLHF

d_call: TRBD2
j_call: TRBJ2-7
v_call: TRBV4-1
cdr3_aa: CASSPLRDYFYEQYF

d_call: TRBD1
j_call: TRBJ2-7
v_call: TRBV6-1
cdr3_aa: CASSDPPGTGSYEQYF

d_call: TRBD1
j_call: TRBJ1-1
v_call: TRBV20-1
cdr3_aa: CSATGYGGQGAGTEAFF

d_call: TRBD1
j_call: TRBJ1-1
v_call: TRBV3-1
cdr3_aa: CASRATGDLIYTEAFF

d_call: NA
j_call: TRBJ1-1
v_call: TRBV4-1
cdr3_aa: CASSQDRNTEAFF

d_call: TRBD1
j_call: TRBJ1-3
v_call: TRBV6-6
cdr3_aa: CASSYDRGDTIYF

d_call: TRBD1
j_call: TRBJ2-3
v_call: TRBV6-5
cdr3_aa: CASSPTGAGKADTQYF

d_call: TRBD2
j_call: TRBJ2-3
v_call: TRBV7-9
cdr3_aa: CASSQREGTDTQYF

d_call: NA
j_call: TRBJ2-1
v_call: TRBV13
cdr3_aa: CASHPTTYNEQFF

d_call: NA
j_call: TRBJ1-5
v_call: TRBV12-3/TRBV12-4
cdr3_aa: CASSSTGSRPDQPQHF

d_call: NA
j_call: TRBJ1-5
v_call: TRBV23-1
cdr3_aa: CASSQSGREGESNQPQHF

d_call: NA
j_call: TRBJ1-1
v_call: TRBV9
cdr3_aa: CASTTLGEAWGSTEAFF